This T cell receptor (beta chain) came from a study of blood T cell repertoires in COVID-19. This clone appeared a few times. Measured with immunoSEQ multiplex PCR; TCRdb has only the in-frame clones, and not every one. The sample records roughly 320,000 clones, 90% being singletons. V was pared by 4 bases and J by 4 bases, with 7 bases between. The CDR3 extends over 13 amino acids. The V gene's germline CDR1 is SGHTA and CDR2 FQGNSA. The clonotype was recovered from a woman aged 25 to 39 who had been exposed to COVID-19. Material: PBMCs or T cells enriched from blood (not recorded which). V gene TRBV7-2 combines with J gene TRBJ1-4, with D hard to call. In DNA form, the CDR3 reads TGTGCCAGCAGCTCAGACAATAATGAAAAACTGTTTTTT. Protein product: CASSSDNNEKLFF.